These T cell receptor beta chains were read from a single sample in a study of shared clonotypes between healthy human individuals. The method was immunoSEQ multiplex PCR; TCRdb's version includes in-frame clones alone and lacks a portion of them. This sample has roughly 1,000,000 clones; 75% to 80% occur once, and the top ten carry 0.5% to 0.65%. The sample consisted of memory CD4+ T cells from PBMCs. These receptors came from a man aged 18 to 30 in good health. Some clones in this sample may be carry-over from other donors' samples. CDR3s include the opening cysteine and the closing phenylalanine or tryptophan. The D gene is left open where the match is weak. Some rows have no size entry. The others give once, few or many, or a class for an expanded clone.

.,TRBJ2-5,TRBV5-1,.,TGCGCCAGCAGCTTGGAGACAACCCCGGGGGAGACCCAGTACTTC,CASSLETTPGETQYF
.,TRBJ2-3,TRBV5-1,.,TGCGCCAGCAGTACCAATAGCGCCACTAGCACAGATACGCAGTATTTT,CASSTNSATSTDTQYF
.,TRBJ2-7,TRBV18,TRBD2,TGTGCCAGCTCACCACGTGGACTAGCGGGAGAAGATATCTACGAGCAGTACTTC,CASSPRGLAGEDIYEQYF
.,TRBJ2-7,TRBV7-2,TRBD2,TGTGCCAGCAGCACAATGACTAGCTCCGAGCAGTACTTC,CASSTMTSSEQYF
once,TRBJ2-1,TRBV5-4,TRBD2,TGTGCCAGCAGGAGGACTAGCGGGAATGGTGAGCAGTTCTTC,CASRRTSGNGEQFF
.,TRBJ1-5,TRBV30,.,TGTGCCTGGAGTGTCTCCGGGAATCAGCCCCAGCATTTT,CAWSVSGNQPQHF
.,TRBJ1-2,TRBV10-2,.,TGCGCCAGCAGTGAAGGGTCAGGGGCCCATGGCTACACCTTC,CASSEGSGAHGYTF
.,TRBJ2-7,TRBV25-1,TRBD1,TGTGCCAGCAGTGAATATTCGGACAGGGACGAGCAGTACTTC,CASSEYSDRDEQYF
.,TRBJ1-5,TRBV10-3,.,TGTGCCATCAGTGATTCGGGCCGGAATCAGCCCCAGCATTTT,CAISDSGRNQPQHF
.,TRBJ2-7,TRBV5-1,TRBD1,TGCGCCAGCAGCAGTTCCACTTCCGGGACAGTCTACGAGCAGTACTTC,CASSSSTSGTVYEQYF
few,TRBJ2-5,TRBV28,.,TGTGCCAGCAGCTCCTCCGGACAAGAGACCCAGTACTTC,CASSSSGQETQYF
.,TRBJ2-1,TRBV5-4,TRBD2,TGTGCCAGCAGCTCCGGACTAGACCCAGGCAATGAGCAGTTCTTC,CASSSGLDPGNEQFF
.,TRBJ2-6,TRBV7-3,.,TGTGCCAGCAGCCCTGGGGACCCTGGGGCCAACGTCCTGACTTTC,CASSPGDPGANVLTF
many,TRBJ2-3,TRBV4-3,TRBD2,TGCGCCAGCAGCCAAGGGGGAGGGGAGGATACGCAGTATTTT,CASSQGGGEDTQYF
.,TRBJ2-7,TRBV7-2,.,TGTGCCAGCAGCTTAGCCCCCCAGGGGAGCTCCTACGAGCAGTACTTC,CASSLAPQGSSYEQYF
once,TRBJ1-1,TRBV5-1,.,TGCGCCAGCAGCTCAGGACAGTGGATGGGGAACACTGAAGCTTTCTTT,CASSSGQWMGNTEAFF
.,TRBJ1-1,TRBV7-3,.,TGTGCCAGCAGCCCGTCCCGGGGCACTGAAGCTTTCTTT,CASSPSRGTEAFF
.,TRBJ2-1,TRBV28,TRBD2,TGTGCCAGCAGTTTAGCCTTATGGGGACTAGCGGGAGCTAACTACAATGAGCAGTTCTTC,CASSLALWGLAGANYNEQFF
.,TRBJ2-7,TRBV29-1,TRBD1,TGCAGCGTTTGGACAGGGGGCTCCTACGAGCAGTACTTC,CSVWTGGSYEQYF
.,TRBJ2-2,TRBV9,TRBD1,TGTGCCAGCAGCGAGGCCAGGGGGCTTAACACCGGGGAGCTGTTTTTT,CASSEARGLNTGELFF
.,TRBJ2-7,TRBV6-1,TRBD2,TGTGCCAGCATTGATCCGGGACTAGCGGGAAGCTACGAGCAGTACTTC,CASIDPGLAGSYEQYF
.,TRBJ1-3,TRBV28,.,TGTGCCAGCGGGCTTCTCTCTGGAAACACCATATATTTT,CASGLLSGNTIYF
.,TRBJ2-1,TRBV30,TRBD2,TGTGCCTGGACCGCATTTAGCGGGAGCCAGGATGAGCAGTTCTTC,CAWTAFSGSQDEQFF
.,TRBJ2-2,TRBV5-1,TRBD2,TGCGCCAGCAGCTTGGCTTCCCGATTAGCGGGATCGAGGACCGGGGAGCTGTTTTTT,CASSLASRLAGSRTGELFF
.,TRBJ2-5,TRBV5-4,TRBD2,TGTGCCAGCAGAACTCAGCGGGAGCCCCGGGAGACCCAGTACTTC,CASRTQREPRETQYF
.,TRBJ1-1,TRBV6-1,TRBD1,TGTGCCAGCAGTGAGGGACAGGGTAAGGCAACTGAAGCTTTCTTT,CASSEGQGKATEAFF
.,TRBJ2-4,TRBV21-1,.,TGTGCCAGCAGCAAACTGGGCGGGAGGGCTGCCAAAAACATTCAGTACTTC,CASSKLGGRAAKNIQYF
once,TRBJ2-5,TRBV7-7,TRBD2,TGTGCCAGCAGCCCTCAACTAGCGGGATTTGGGACCCAGTACTTC,CASSPQLAGFGTQYF
.,TRBJ2-4,TRBV11-2,TRBD1,TGTGCCAGCATCCTTCCAGGGGGAAACATTCAGTACTTC,CASILPGGNIQYF
many,TRBJ2-3,TRBV9,TRBD1,TGTGCCAGCAGCGTCGGGACAGGGTCCGAGGGAGATACGCAGTATTTT,CASSVGTGSEGDTQYF
.,TRBJ2-1,TRBV11-1,TRBD2,TGTGCCAGCAGCGTGAGGCGGGGGATTCCCTACAATGAGCAGTTCTTC,CASSVRRGIPYNEQFF
.,TRBJ2-7,TRBV4-3,.,TGCGCCAGCAGCATCCGAGGTTCCTCCTACGAGCAGTACTTC,CASSIRGSSYEQYF
few,TRBJ2-3,TRBV28,.,TGTGCCAGCAGCCGACCCGGGACTTCTAACATAGGTACGCAGTATTTT,CASSRPGTSNIGTQYF
.,TRBJ1-4,TRBV28,.,TGTGCCAGCAGTTTACCAGGGAGTGGTGAAAAACTGTTTTTT,CASSLPGSGEKLFF
.,TRBJ2-3,TRBV7-6,TRBD2,TGTGCCAGCAGCAAGGCCCTAGCGGGAGGGCGCACAGATACGCAGTATTTT,CASSKALAGGRTDTQYF
.,TRBJ1-1,TRBV5-1,TRBD1,TGCGCCAGCAGCTTGAGGGACAGGGCTGAAGCTTTCTTT,CASSLRDRAEAFF
once,TRBJ2-7,TRBV10-3,TRBD2,TGTGCCATCAGTGTCTCAACTAGCGGAAACTACGAGCAGTACTTC,CAISVSTSGNYEQYF
.,TRBJ2-7,TRBV7-9,TRBD2,TGTGCTAGCCGCAGCGGGAGCTACGAGCAGTACTTC,CASRSGSYEQYF
.,TRBJ1-2,TRBV7-8,.,TGTGCCAGCAGTGAAGACAACTATGGCTACACCTTC,CASSEDNYGYTF
once,TRBJ2-5,TRBV5-4,TRBD2,TGTGCCAGCAGCCTACCGGGACTAGCGTCTGAGACCCAGTACTTC,CASSLPGLASETQYF
.,TRBJ1-6,TRBV30,TRBD1,TGTGCCTGGAGTGTACTTGGGACAGCGAATTCACCCCTCCACTTT,CAWSVLGTANSPLHF
.,TRBJ1-4,TRBV28,.,TGTGCCAGCAGTAGTAGAAATGAAAAACTGTTTTTT,CASSSRNEKLFF
.,TRBJ1-1,TRBV7-9,TRBD1,TGTGCCAGCAGCTTCGGACAGGGGCCCTTGGACACTGAAGCTTTCTTT,CASSFGQGPLDTEAFF
.,TRBJ1-2,TRBV7-2,TRBD1,TGTGCCAGCAGCCGTTTGACAGGGGGCGCCTATGGCTACACCTTC,CASSRLTGGAYGYTF
many,TRBJ1-3,TRBV7-6,TRBD1,TGTGCCACACGACAGGGACCTGGAAACACCATATATTTT,CATRQGPGNTIYF